Below, 10 T cell receptor beta chains from the same sample are listed, as sequenced in a study of T cell responses to AZD1222 COVID-19 vaccine. Using immunoSEQ multiplex PCR, the repertoire was profiled, and TCRdb retains in-frame clones only, with some absent. The data contain tens of thousands of clones, roughly 81% of them singletons. The source was peripheral blood, collected on day 0 of AZD1222 vaccination. Receptors originate from an adult in good health.

The chain is built from TRBV19 and TRBJ1-1; the match to TRBD1 covers 7 bases. The V and J ends lost 3 bases and 4 bases, in that order; junction bases with no gene match: 5. The CDR3 is 14 residues long. CDR1 LNHDA and CDR2 SQIVND come from the germline V gene (reference sequence). The chain's CDR3 is CASSILEGATEAFF. Written as DNA, the CDR3 is TGTGCCAGTAGTATTTTGGAGGGGGCCACTGAAGCTTTCTTT.

CDR3 bases: TGTGCCAGCAGCAGACAGGGACCTTATAGCAATCAGCCCCAGCATTTT. Its translation is CASSRQGPYSNQPQHF. The chain combines TRBV5-6 with TRBJ1-5; 7 bases are shared with TRBD1. V shed 4 bases and J 0 bases; nucleotides not matched to a gene: 7. The germline CDR1 and CDR2 sequences are SGHDT and YYEEEE. The CDR3 is 16 residues long.

Only one count was recorded for this clone. The rearrangement links TRBV19 to TRBJ2-7; D is unclear. Germline V gene sequence: CDR1 LNHDA, CDR2 SQIVND (reference sequence). V was clipped by 4 bases and J by 2 bases, with 6 bases between them. There are 12 residues in the CDR3. The CDR3 nucleotides are TGTGCCAGTAGTAACAGCACCTACGAGCAGTACTTC. This encodes CASSNSTYEQYF.

V is TRBV6-5 and J is TRBJ2-7; 8 bases are shared with TRBD1. The ends lost 4 bases at V and 5 bases at J; junction bases unmatched: 4. Germline V gives CDR1 MNHEY, CDR2 SVGAGI. The CDR3 covers 13 residues. The CDR3 DNA reads as TGTGCCAGCAGTTTACAGGGGGTTGACGAGCAGTACTTC. Its protein product is CASSLQGVDEQYF.

The chain recombines TRBV11-2 with TRBJ2-7; TRBD1 matches at 9 bases. Germline loops: CDR1 SGHAT, CDR2 FQNNGV. V shed 4 bases and J 0 bases; nucleotides not matched to a gene: 4. The CDR3 spans 15 residues. The CDR3 DNA sequence: TGTGCCAGCAGCTACGGGACAGGGAGCTCCTACGAGCAGTACTTC. This encodes CASSYGTGSSYEQYF.

The chain joins TRBV5-1 to TRBJ2-4; 12 bases fit TRBD2. CDR1 and CDR2 (germline): SGHRS, YFSETQ. The CDR3 totals 19 residues. The V segment lost 4 bases and the J segment 0 bases; nucleotides outside the gene matches: 11. The CDR3 loop is CASSPGLAGLDLAKNIQYF. The CDR3 nucleotides read TGCGCCAGCAGCCCCGGACTAGCGGGGTTAGATCTAGCCAAAAACATTCAGTACTTC.

The gene calls are TRBV4-3 and TRBJ1-2; TRBD1 matches at 8 bases. Germline-derived CDR1 and CDR2 are LGHNA and YSLEER. The CDR3 is made up of 15 amino acids. Trimming removed 7 bases from V and 4 bases from J; junction bases left unmatched: 11. The chain's CDR3 is CASNPGQAIAYGYTF. Written as DNA, the CDR3 is TGCGCCAGCAACCCGGGACAGGCCATTGCCTATGGCTACACCTTC.

This chain's CDR3 is CASSQDWPSGTPLHF. In nucleotides, the CDR3 is TGCGCCAGCAGCCAAGATTGGCCTTCGGGCACACCCCTCCACTTT. The V and J genes are TRBV4-1 and TRBJ1-6; no clear D. The germline gives CDR1 MGHRA, CDR2 YSYEKL. The V end was cut by 0 bases, the J end by 11 bases, with 14 bases between. The CDR3 has 15 amino acids.

For the CDR3, the DNA is TGTGCCAGCAGCTCAGGGGGACGGAGCTCCTACGAGCAGTACTTC. It encodes CASSSGGRSSYEQYF. The rearrangement joins TRBV7-6 to TRBJ2-7, with 7 bases lining up with TRBD1. Germline CDR1 is SGHVS and CDR2 is FNYEAQ. V shed 4 bases and J 0 bases; nucleotides not matched to a gene: 6. This CDR3 contains 15 residues.

The chain uses TRBV9 and TRBJ2-2, with D hard to call. Germline CDR1 reads SGDLS; CDR2 reads YYNGEE. V was pared by 4 bases and J by 7 bases, with 5 bases between. The CDR3 runs to 11 residues. CDR3 loop: CASSRYGELFF. CDR3 coding DNA: TGTGCCAGCAGCAGGTACGGGGAGCTGTTTTTT. The whole variable domain, filled in from reference TRBV9 and TRBJ2-2, reads DSGVTQTPKHLITATGQRVTLRCSPRSGDLSVYWYQQSLDQGLQFLIQYYNGEERAKGNILERFSAQQFPDLHSELNLSSLELGDSALYFCASSRYGELFFGEGSRLTVL.